One sample yielded the 18 T cell receptor beta chains listed below, sequenced in a study of T cell responses to AZD1222 COVID-19 vaccine. The assay was immunoSEQ multiplex PCR, and TCRdb's table has in-frame clones only and misses some. The table includes about 92,000 clones, roughly 90% detected once. The specimen was peripheral blood, collected on day 0 of AZD1222 vaccination. The origin of the receptors is an adult in good health.

This clone has a single count. This chain connects TRBV30 to TRBJ2-1, with D unclear. The germline V gene has CDR1 GTSNPN and CDR2 SVGIG (reference sequence). The CDR3 runs to 11 residues. Trimming removed 2 bases at V and 6 bases at J, with 5 bases between. For the CDR3, the DNA is TGTGCCTGGAGTCCCCGCAATGAGCAGTTCTTC. Its protein is CAWSPRNEQFF.

The CDR3 DNA is TGTGCCAGCAGCTTAGCCGGGAGGGGCACAGATACGCAGTATTTT. This sequence encodes CASSLAGRGTDTQYF. The chain employs TRBV7-2 and TRBJ2-3, with 8 bases fitting TRBD2. CDR1 is SGHTA and CDR2 is FQGNSA in the germline V gene. V was clipped by 0 bases and J by 1 base; unmatched bases: 0. The CDR3 sequence is 15 residues long.

The J gene is TRBJ2-7, the V gene TRBV30; 9 bases are shared with TRBD1. Germline trimming cut 5 bases from V and 2 bases from J; bases unmatched to any gene: 4. Germline values: CDR1 GTSNPN, CDR2 SVGIG (reference sequence). CDR3 length: 13 amino acids. In DNA, the CDR3 is TGTGCCTGGGCCGGGACAGGGACCTACGAGCAGTACTTC. Amino acids: CAWAGTGTYEQYF. Based on the CDR3 plus reference TRBV30 and TRBJ2-7, the full variable domain is SQTIHQWPATLVQPVGSPLSLECTVEGTSNPNLYWYRQAAGRGLQLLFYSVGIGQISSEVPQNLSASRPQDRQFILSSKKLLLSDSGFYLCAWAGTGTYEQYFGPGTRLTVT.

In DNA form, the CDR3 reads TGTGCCAGTAGTATGGGGCGAACAGATACGCAGTATTTT. It codes for CASSMGRTDTQYF. The chain couples TRBV19 to TRBJ2-3; a possible D gene is TRBD1 (5 bases). CDR3 length equals 13 residues. V dropped 3 bases and J dropped 3 bases, with 7 bases sitting between them. CDR1 is LNHDA and CDR2 is SQIVND in the germline V gene (reference sequence).

This clone was observed a single time. The rearrangement links TRBV7-3 to TRBJ2-3, with D uncertain. With 1 base removed from V and 8 bases from J, the gap between germline ends came to 13 bases. The V gene's germline CDR1 is SGHTA and CDR2 FQGTGA. CDR3 size: 14 residues. CDR3 in amino acids: CASSLNQGPGTQYF. For the CDR3, the DNA is TGTGCCAGCAGCTTAAACCAAGGGCCCGGTACGCAGTATTTT.

The V gene is TRBV11-2, the J gene TRBJ1-5; no firm D call. V was clipped by 5 bases and J by 5 bases, with 7 bases between them. Germline loops: CDR1 SGHAT, CDR2 FQNNGV. CDR3 size: 12 residues. This chain's CDR3 is CASSQEDQPQHF. The CDR3 DNA reads TGTGCCAGCAGCCAGGAAGATCAGCCCCAGCATTTT.

V gene TRBV2 combines with J gene TRBJ2-1, with TRBD2 matching 9 bases. This CDR3 has 16 amino acids. The germline gives CDR1 SNHLY, CDR2 FYNNEI. J lost 7 bases, V lost 4 bases, and 11 bases had no gene match. CDR3 protein: CASSAEREALINEQFF. In nucleotides, the CDR3 is TGTGCCAGCAGTGCCGAGCGGGAGGCCCTTATTAATGAGCAGTTCTTC.

The V call is TRBV4-3, the J call TRBJ2-3; D is unclear. The germline V gene encodes CDR1 LGHNA and CDR2 YSLEER. V shed 0 bases and J shed 4 bases, with 14 bases lying between them. The CDR3 is 16 amino acids. The CDR3 is CASSQEPRPVADTQYF. In DNA form, the CDR3 reads TGCGCCAGCAGCCAAGAACCCCGCCCGGTAGCAGATACGCAGTATTTT.

This clone was seen a few times. The V call is TRBV5-4, the J call TRBJ2-2; possible D gene TRBD2, 5 bases. Trimming stripped 2 bases from V and 7 bases from J, with 9 bases between. Germline V gene sequence: CDR1 SGHNT, CDR2 YYREEE (reference sequence). The CDR3 runs 13 residues. CDR3 in amino acids: CASSFPEGGELFF. The CDR3, as DNA: TGTGCCAGCAGCTTCCCCGAGGGCGGGGAGCTGTTTTTT.

The V call is TRBV7-2, the J call TRBJ2-7; 7 nucleotides align to TRBD2. This CDR3 is built from 11 residues. Germline values: CDR1 SGHTA, CDR2 FQGNSA. V was pared by 5 bases and J by 6 bases, with 1 base of the junction left unmatched. The CDR3 here is CASSQRGEQYF. In DNA, the CDR3 is TGTGCCAGCAGCCAGCGGGGCGAGCAGTACTTC.

This clone occurred once. This rearrangement joins TRBV25-1 to TRBJ2-7, with 10 positions matching TRBD1. CDR1 MGHDK and CDR2 SYGVNS come from the germline V gene. With 7 bases clipped from V and 6 bases from J, the junction kept 6 bases outside the gene matches. The CDR3 is 13 amino acids. The CDR3 is CASTRQGAGEQYF. CDR3 nucleotide sequence: TGTGCCAGCACTAGACAGGGGGCCGGCGAGCAGTACTTC.

The rearrangement uses TRBV5-4 and TRBJ2-3; 9 bases are a match to TRBD1. Trimming removed 4 bases from V and 4 bases from J; junction bases left unmatched: 7. The germline gives CDR1 SGHNT, CDR2 YYREEE (reference sequence). The CDR3 spans 15 residues. The CDR3 DNA sequence: TGTGCCAGCAGCCAATCAACAGGGGGCGCAGATACGCAGTATTTT. Translating gives CASSQSTGGADTQYF.

J is TRBJ1-6 and V is TRBV19, with no clear D. Trimming cost V 7 bases and J 9 bases, with 16 bases left between them. The CDR3 spans 14 residues. Per the germline V gene, CDR1 is LNHDA and CDR2 is SQIVND (reference sequence). The CDR3 loop is CASNMLSRGSPLHF. CDR3 DNA sequence: TGTGCCAGTAATATGTTATCTCGGGGTTCACCCCTCCACTTT.

The chain joins TRBV29-1 to TRBJ2-7, with 7 bases fitting TRBD1. With V trimmed by 6 bases and J by 0 bases, 8 bases remained unmatched. The CDR3 consists of 14 residues. CDR1 and CDR2 (germline): SQVTM, ANQGSEA. The CDR3 region is CSVGRTGSSYEQYF. The CDR3 region has the DNA TGCAGCGTCGGCCGGACAGGTTCCTCCTACGAGCAGTACTTC.

The gene calls are TRBV5-6 and TRBJ2-1; 12 bases fit TRBD2. The CDR3 runs to 12 residues. Germline trimming cut 4 bases from V and 11 bases from J; bases unmatched to any gene: 1. Looked up from germline, CDR1 is SGHDT and CDR2 is YYEEEE. CDR3 amino acids: CASSRTSGKQFF. The CDR3 DNA sequence: TGTGCCAGCAGCAGGACTAGCGGGAAGCAGTTCTTC.

This clone has only one observation. V is TRBV7-2 and J is TRBJ2-1; 8 bases line up with TRBD2. CDR3 length: 14 residues. Looked up from germline, CDR1 is SGHTA and CDR2 is FQGNSA. V shed 3 bases, J shed 9 bases, and the junction held 7 bases outside the gene matches. The CDR3 here is CASSFTGGPGEQFF. DNA of the CDR3: TGTGCCAGCAGCTTTACGGGAGGGCCAGGTGAGCAGTTCTTC.

J is TRBJ2-1 and V is TRBV20-1; D gene ambiguous. This CDR3 comprises 12 residues. Trimming took off 3 bases at V and 4 bases at J, with 7 bases between the two ends. The germline gives CDR1 DFQATT, CDR2 SNEGSKA (reference sequence). The CDR3 spells CSASRDYNEQFF. Here the CDR3 DNA reads TGCAGTGCTAGTCGAGATTACAATGAGCAGTTCTTC.

This clone was recorded a few times. The chain employs TRBV2 and TRBJ1-1, with 7 bases matching TRBD1. The CDR3 consists of 15 residues. The germline V gene has CDR1 SNHLY and CDR2 FYNNEI. J gave up 0 bases and V 6 bases, and 7 bases lay outside the gene matches. CDR3 DNA sequence: TGTGCCAGCAGGGACAGGTTGCTCTTGAACACTGAAGCTTTCTTT. This gives the protein CASRDRLLLNTEAFF.